The 24 T cell receptor beta chains presented below share a single source sample, sequenced in a study of CD8+ T cells in alopecia areata. It was cDNA, reverse transcribed from extracted RNA, that served as the sequencing template. TCRdb keeps only in-frame clones here, not all; method: immunoSEQ multiplex PCR. The table shows around 180,000 clones, with roughly 60% occurring only once. Treatment noted: oral pan-JAK inhibitor, 5-10 mg twice daily. The specimen was CD4+ T cells sorted from blood, collected around week 47, from a patient treated with tofacitinib. Receptors originate from a human donor with alopecia areata.

This clone has just a few counts. The chain links TRBV5-6 to TRBJ1-2; D gene ambiguous. The CDR3 loop spans 14 amino acids. CDR1 SGHDT and CDR2 YYEEEE come from the germline V gene. Between the trimmed V and J ends, which lost 6 bases and 4 bases, there was a span of 16 bases. The CDR3 reads CASTKSGGRYGYTF. The CDR3 bases are TGTGCCAGCACCAAGTCCGGCGGCCGCTATGGCTACACCTTC.

The CDR3 is CASSQSGPSDTQYF. DNA of the CDR3: TGCGCCAGCAGCCAATCAGGGCCGTCGGATACGCAGTATTTT. The chain joins TRBV4-3 to TRBJ2-3; D possibly corresponds to TRBD1 (5 bases). The V gene's germline CDR1 is LGHNA and CDR2 YSLEER. V was trimmed by 2 bases and J by 6 bases, leaving 12 bases between them. The CDR3 runs 14 residues.

The rearrangement uses TRBV5-1 and TRBJ2-3, with D perhaps matching TRBD1 or TRBD2 (6 bases each). This CDR3 has 17 residues. Trimming shortened V by 4 bases and J by 3 bases, and 21 bases separated the two germline ends. CDR1 and CDR2 (germline): SGHRS, YFSETQ. CDR3 bases: TGCGCCAGCAGCCCGTCCTTTGGGGGGCTTGGTACAGATACGCAGTATTTT. It is translated as CASSPSFGGLGTDTQYF.

V and J are TRBV29-1 and TRBJ1-1, with D uncertain. V was pared by 2 bases and J by 11 bases, with 15 bases between. The germline V gene has CDR1 SQVTM and CDR2 ANQGSEA. This CDR3 has 12 residues. CDR3 residues: CSVEKASGGAFF. The CDR3 nucleotides are TGCAGCGTTGAAAAGGCGTCCGGCGGGGCTTTCTTT.

This clone was observed a handful of times. The chain recombines TRBV15 with TRBJ1-2, with a possible D match to TRBD1 (6 bases). The CDR3 covers 13 residues. Trimming cost V 0 bases and J 9 bases, with 11 bases left between them. From germline, CDR1 is LNHNV and CDR2 YYDKDF (reference sequence). The CDR3 loop reads CATSRDSGERYTF. CDR3 coding DNA: TGTGCCACCAGCAGAGATTCAGGGGAGCGCTACACCTTC.

V and J are TRBV29-1 and TRBJ2-7; D gene unclear. Germline V gene sequence: CDR1 SQVTM, CDR2 ANQGSEA. V lost 6 bases and J lost 1, with 10 bases in between. The CDR3 totals 12 residues. This CDR3 reads CSVRAVSYEQYF. The CDR3 DNA is TGCAGCGTACGAGCAGTTTCCTACGAGCAGTACTTC.

The chain uses TRBV29-1 and TRBJ2-2; no clear D gene. The CDR3 is made up of 15 amino acids. Trimming removed 8 bases from V and 0 bases from J, with 16 bases in between. From germline, CDR1 is SQVTM and CDR2 ANQGSEA. Written as DNA, the CDR3 is TGCAGCAGTGAGTCGTGGGGAACGAACACCGGGGAGCTGTTTTTT. This gives the protein CSSESWGTNTGELFF.

The chain combines TRBV2 with TRBJ2-2; TRBD1 is a possible D gene (6 bases). The CDR3 has 15 residues. Germline CDR1 reads SNHLY; CDR2 reads FYNNEI. V gave up 5 bases and J gave up 3 bases, with 13 bases separating them. This CDR3 reads CASSLQGSDTGELFF. The CDR3 DNA reads TGTGCCAGCAGTCTACAGGGCTCGGACACCGGGGAGCTGTTTTTT.

The chain recombines TRBV29-1 with TRBJ2-7, with D possibly TRBD2 on 5 matching bases. The CDR3 runs 14 residues. V was cut by 2 bases and J by 0 bases, with 11 bases left in between. Looked up from germline, CDR1 is SQVTM and CDR2 is ANQGSEA. DNA for the CDR3: TGCAGCGTTGAACTGGGAGCCAGCTCCTACGAGCAGTACTTC. Encoded protein: CSVELGASSYEQYF.

CDR3 nucleotides: TGCGCCAGCAGCCAAGGCACAGGGGCGCAGTATGGCTACACCTTC. Its protein is CASSQGTGAQYGYTF. The chain couples TRBV4-3 to TRBJ1-2, with 7 bases aligning to TRBD1. Germline CDR1 and CDR2: LGHNA and YSLEER. V lost 1 base and J lost 5; bases outside the gene matches: 7. The CDR3 totals 15 residues.

This clone occurred a few times. This chain links TRBV29-1 with TRBJ2-2, with D maybe TRBD1 (6 bases). Germline-derived CDR1 and CDR2 are SQVTM and ANQGSEA. This CDR3 has 14 residues. V was trimmed by 4 bases and J by 2 bases, leaving 11 bases between them. CDR3 residues: CSVGGTINTGELFF. The CDR3 coding sequence is TGCAGCGTTGGTGGGACAATCAACACCGGGGAGCTGTTTTTT.

Concerning this clone: The DNA is omitted, as the CDR3 cannot be located on it reliably, and the CDR3 follows TCRdb's listing. This rearrangement joins TRBV29-1 to TRBJ1-1. CDR1 and CDR2 (germline): SQVTM, ANQGSEA. From its first to its last residue, the CDR3 has 12 amino acids. CDR3 residues: CSVCHQNTEAFF.

This clone was detected a few times. The V and J genes are TRBV18 and TRBJ2-4, with D unclear. From germline, CDR1 is KGHSH and CDR2 LQKENI. With 3 bases removed from V and 2 bases from J, the gap between germline ends came to 8 bases. The CDR3 consists of 14 residues. The DNA for the CDR3 is TGTGCCAGCTCACCGACTTTACCCAAAAACATTCAGTACTTC. It encodes CASSPTLPKNIQYF.

This clone has just a few counts. The chain recombines TRBV29-1 with TRBJ2-1; maybe TRBD1 (6 bases). Trimming shortened V by 6 bases and J by 2 bases, and 8 bases separated the two germline ends. This CDR3 is built from 12 residues. Germline V gene sequence: CDR1 SQVTM, CDR2 ANQGSEA. This chain's CDR3 is CSVGQTYNEQFF. The CDR3 region has the DNA TGCAGCGTGGGACAAACCTACAATGAGCAGTTCTTC.

With regard to this clone: Other DNA sequences within the sample encode an identical CDR3. The gene calls are TRBV30 and TRBJ1-5, with D perhaps TRBD1 (5 bases). The germline gives CDR1 GTSNPN, CDR2 SVGIG (reference sequence). There are 13 residues in the CDR3. V shed 5 bases and J shed 3 bases, with 11 bases lying between them. The CDR3 protein is CAWAGGDNQPQHF. The CDR3 nucleotides are TGTGCCTGGGCCGGAGGGGACAATCAGCCCCAGCATTTT. Full variable domain (rest looked up from reference TRBV30 and TRBJ1-5): SQTIHQWPATLVQPVGSPLSLECTVEGTSNPNLYWYRQAAGRGLQLLFYSVGIGQISSEVPQNLSASRPQDRQFILSSKKLLLSDSGFYLCAWAGGDNQPQHFGDGTRLSIL.

This chain uses TRBV4-3 with TRBJ1-4; TRBD1 might be the D (6 bases). Germline lookup yields CDR1 LGHNA and CDR2 YSLEER. V was clipped by 2 bases and J by 8 bases, with 18 bases between them. This CDR3 spans 16 amino acids. The CDR3 sequence is CASSQNRPGAGEKLFF. The DNA for the CDR3 is TGCGCCAGCAGCCAAAATCGTCCAGGGGCGGGGGAAAAACTGTTTTTT.

The V call is TRBV2, the J call TRBJ2-1; TRBD2 aligns across 7 bases. Losses at the gene ends were 7 bases for V and 8 bases for J; bases not matched to a gene: 14. CDR3 size: 15 residues. Germline V gene sequence: CDR1 SNHLY, CDR2 FYNNEI. In DNA form, the CDR3 reads TGTGCCAGCACCCTAGCCGGAGCGGGGCGGGATGAGCAGTTCTTC. Protein sequence: CASTLAGAGRDEQFF.

The chain joins TRBV6-1 to TRBJ2-7, with D tentatively TRBD1 (6 bases). This CDR3 region has 15 residues. Germline V gene data show CDR1 as MNHNS and CDR2 as SASEGT. V was pared by 3 bases and J by 0 bases, with 12 bases between. For the CDR3, the DNA is TGTGCCAGCAGTGAGGAAACAGGGCGCTCCTACGAGCAGTACTTC. Translation: CASSEETGRSYEQYF.

There are a few counts of this clone. The identical CDR3 is also encoded by other nucleotide sequences in the sample. The J gene is TRBJ1-1, the V gene TRBV29-1; no clear D gene. The CDR3 has 10 amino acids. CDR1 and CDR2 from the germline V gene are SQVTM and ANQGSEA. V was clipped by 7 bases and J by 1 base, with 4 bases between them. CDR3 in DNA: TGCAGCGCAGCGAACACTGAAGCTTTCTTT. Amino acid sequence: CSAANTEAFF.

The chain carries TRBV15 and TRBJ1-2, with D uncertain. The CDR3 runs to 14 residues. The germline V and J ends were trimmed by 0 bases and 8 bases, with 13 bases remaining between them. The germline V gene has CDR1 LNHNV and CDR2 YYDKDF (reference sequence). CDR3 amino acids: CATSRDSRRVGYTF. CDR3 nucleotide sequence: TGTGCCACCAGCAGAGATTCCCGGCGGGTCGGCTACACCTTC.

The chain combines TRBV7-8 with TRBJ1-1; D is possibly TRBD1 (6 bases). The CDR3 has 13 residues. V lost 2 bases and J lost 6, with 10 bases in between. From germline, CDR1 is SGHVS and CDR2 FQNEAQ. The CDR3 protein is CASSLSQGPEAFF. The CDR3 DNA is TGTGCCAGCAGCTTAAGTCAGGGGCCTGAAGCTTTCTTT.

The chain uses TRBV29-1 and TRBJ1-4; D unresolved. The ends were cut back, 2 bases at V and 6 bases at J, with 10 bases in the middle. Germline loops: CDR1 SQVTM, CDR2 ANQGSEA. The CDR3 spans 13 residues. The CDR3 is CSVESGSDEKLFF. In DNA, the CDR3 is TGCAGCGTTGAATCTGGGTCGGATGAAAAACTGTTTTTT.

The chain joins TRBV29-1 to TRBJ1-2, with 7 bases that match TRBD1. The CDR3 contains 10 residues. Germline V gene data show CDR1 as SQVTM and CDR2 as ANQGSEA. V dropped 4 bases and J dropped 7; count of bases not matched to a gene: 0. The CDR3 region has the DNA TGCAGCGTTGGGGACAGTGGCTACACCTTC. It codes for CSVGDSGYTF. Based on the CDR3 plus reference TRBV29-1 and TRBJ1-2, the full variable domain is SAVISQKPSRDICQRGTSLTIQCQVDSQVTMMFWYRQQPGQSLTLIATANQGSEATYESGFVIDKFPISRPNLTFSTLTVSNMSPEDSSIYLCSVGDSGYTFGSGTRLTVV.

The CDR3 sequence is CATSREGNTEAFF. CDR3 nucleotide sequence: TGTGCCACCAGCAGAGAGGGGAACACTGAAGCTTTCTTT. This chain connects TRBV15 to TRBJ1-1, with unresolved D. The CDR3 is made up of 13 amino acids. CDR1 and CDR2 (germline): LNHNV, YYDKDF (reference sequence). V was pared by 0 bases and J by 1 base, with 3 bases between.